The rows below give T cell receptor beta chains drawn from one sample of a study of blood T cell repertoires in COVID-19. TCRdb keeps only in-frame clones here, not all; method: immunoSEQ multiplex PCR. The table records some 22,000 clones, 80% to 90% of them present only once. The specimen was peripheral blood. These receptors came from a human donor with active COVID-19. The donor label of this sample is uncertain. Both conserved end residues are part of each CDR3. Each record gives: D gene, V gene, CDR3 protein. A D gene is named only where the DNA matches it firmly.

>.|TRBV29-1
CSVDRGAREQFF
>TRBD1|TRBV5-4
CASSLATRGRGSTDTQYF
>.|TRBV10-1
CASTLLQGGSYEQYF
>.|TRBV15
CATRGLAPQETQYF
>.|TRBV11-1
CASSRDYTGELFF
>TRBD2|TRBV24-1
CATSISGSINEQFF
>.|TRBV5-5
CASSFPLGYGYTF
>.|TRBV28
CATTTGNTEAFF
>.|TRBV29-1
CSVEPGNGYTF
>TRBD1|TRBV19
CASQPGQGAYEQYF